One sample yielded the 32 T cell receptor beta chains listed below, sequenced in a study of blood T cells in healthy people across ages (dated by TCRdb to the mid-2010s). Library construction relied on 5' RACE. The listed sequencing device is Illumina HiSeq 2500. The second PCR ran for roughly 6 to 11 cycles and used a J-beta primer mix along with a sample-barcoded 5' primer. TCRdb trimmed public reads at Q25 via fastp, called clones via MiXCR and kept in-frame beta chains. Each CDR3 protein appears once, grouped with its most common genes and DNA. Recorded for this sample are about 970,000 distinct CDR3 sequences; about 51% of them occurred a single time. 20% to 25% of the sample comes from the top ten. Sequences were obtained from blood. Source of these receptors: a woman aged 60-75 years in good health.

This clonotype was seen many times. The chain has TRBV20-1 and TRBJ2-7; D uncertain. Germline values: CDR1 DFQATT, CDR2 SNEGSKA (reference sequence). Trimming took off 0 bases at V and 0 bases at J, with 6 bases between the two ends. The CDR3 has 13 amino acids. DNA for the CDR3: TGCAGTGCTAGAGAGGGAAACTCCTACGAGCAGTACTTC. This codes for CSAREGNSYEQYF.

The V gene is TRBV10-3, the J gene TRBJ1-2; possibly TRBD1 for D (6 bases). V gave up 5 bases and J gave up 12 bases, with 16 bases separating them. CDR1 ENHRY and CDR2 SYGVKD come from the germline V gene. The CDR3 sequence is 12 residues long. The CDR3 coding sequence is TGTGCCATCAGTAGCCAACAGGGAGACCACACCTTC. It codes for CAISSQQGDHTF.

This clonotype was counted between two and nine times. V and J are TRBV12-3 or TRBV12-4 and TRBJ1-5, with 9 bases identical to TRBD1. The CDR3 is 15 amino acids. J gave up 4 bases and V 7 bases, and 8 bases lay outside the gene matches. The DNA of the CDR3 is TGTGCCAGCACCAATGGTGGGACAGGGAATCAGCCCCAGCATTTT. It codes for CASTNGGTGNQPQHF.

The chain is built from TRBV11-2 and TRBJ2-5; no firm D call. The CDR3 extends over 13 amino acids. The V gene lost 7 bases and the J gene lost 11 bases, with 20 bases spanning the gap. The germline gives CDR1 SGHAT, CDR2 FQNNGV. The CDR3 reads CASTLVASVEQYF. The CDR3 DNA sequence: TGTGCCAGCACCCTAGTCGCCTCAGTTGAGCAGTACTTC.

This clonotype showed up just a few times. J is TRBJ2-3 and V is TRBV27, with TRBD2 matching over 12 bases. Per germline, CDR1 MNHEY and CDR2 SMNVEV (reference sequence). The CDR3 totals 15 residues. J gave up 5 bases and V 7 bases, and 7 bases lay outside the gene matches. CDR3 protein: CASNQLAGGEDTQYF. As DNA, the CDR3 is TGTGCCAGCAACCAACTAGCGGGAGGTGAAGATACGCAGTATTTT.

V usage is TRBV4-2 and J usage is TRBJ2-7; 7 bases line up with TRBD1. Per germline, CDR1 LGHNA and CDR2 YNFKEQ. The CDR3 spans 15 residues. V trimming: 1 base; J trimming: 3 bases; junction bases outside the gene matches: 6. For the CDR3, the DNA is TGTGCCAGCAGCCAAGTCTCTACAGGGGACTACGAGCAGTACTTC. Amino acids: CASSQVSTGDYEQYF.

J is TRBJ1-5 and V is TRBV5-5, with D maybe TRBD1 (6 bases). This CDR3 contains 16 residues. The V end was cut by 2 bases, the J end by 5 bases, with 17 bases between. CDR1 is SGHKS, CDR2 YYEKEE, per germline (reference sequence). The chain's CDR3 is CASSFGGPNFHQPQHF. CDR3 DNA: TGTGCCAGCAGCTTCGGGGGCCCCAATTTCCATCAGCCCCAGCATTTT.

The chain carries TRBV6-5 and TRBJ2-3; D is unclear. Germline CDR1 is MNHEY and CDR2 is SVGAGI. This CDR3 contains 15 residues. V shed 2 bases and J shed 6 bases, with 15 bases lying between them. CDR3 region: CASSYKGLTSDTQYF. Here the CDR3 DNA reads TGTGCCAGCAGTTACAAGGGCCTAACCTCGGATACGCAGTATTTT.

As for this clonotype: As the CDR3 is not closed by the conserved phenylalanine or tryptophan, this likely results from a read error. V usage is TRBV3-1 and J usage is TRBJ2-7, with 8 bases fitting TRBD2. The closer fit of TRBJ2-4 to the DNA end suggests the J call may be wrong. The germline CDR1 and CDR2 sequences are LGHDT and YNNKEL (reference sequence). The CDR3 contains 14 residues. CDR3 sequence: CASSQTSVKNIQYL. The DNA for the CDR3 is TGTGCCAGCAGTCAGACTAGCGTGAAAAACATTCAGTACTTA.

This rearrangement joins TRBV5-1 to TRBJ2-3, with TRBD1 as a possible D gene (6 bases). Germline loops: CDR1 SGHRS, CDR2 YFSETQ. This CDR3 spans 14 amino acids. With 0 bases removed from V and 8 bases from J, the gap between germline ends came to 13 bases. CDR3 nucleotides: TGCGCCAGCAGCTTGGACAGGGCGGTAGTTACGCAGTATTTT. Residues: CASSLDRAVVTQYF. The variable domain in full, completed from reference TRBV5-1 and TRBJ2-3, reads KAGVTQTPRYLIKTRGQQVTLSCSPISGHRSVSWYQQTPGQGLQFLFEYFSETQRNKGNFPGRFSGRQFSNSRSEMNVSTLELGDSALYLCASSLDRAVVTQYFGPGTRLTVL.

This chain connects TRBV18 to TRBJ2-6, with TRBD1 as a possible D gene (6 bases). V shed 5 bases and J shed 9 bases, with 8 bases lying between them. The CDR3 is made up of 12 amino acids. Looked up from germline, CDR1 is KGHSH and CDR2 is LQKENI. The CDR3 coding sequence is TGTGCCAGCTCAGAACAGGGCAACGTCCTGACTTTC. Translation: CASSEQGNVLTF.

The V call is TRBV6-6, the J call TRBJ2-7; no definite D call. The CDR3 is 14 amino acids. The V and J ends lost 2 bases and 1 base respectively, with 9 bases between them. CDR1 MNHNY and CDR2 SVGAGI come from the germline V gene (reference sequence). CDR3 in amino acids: CASSYITASYEQYF. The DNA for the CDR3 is TGTGCCAGCAGTTACATCACAGCTTCCTACGAGCAGTACTTC.

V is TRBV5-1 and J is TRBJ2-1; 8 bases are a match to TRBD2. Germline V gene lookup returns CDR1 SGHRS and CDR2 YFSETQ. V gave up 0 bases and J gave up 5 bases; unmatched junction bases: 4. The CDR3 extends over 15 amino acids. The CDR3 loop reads CASSLAVSGDNEQFF. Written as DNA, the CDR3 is TGCGCCAGCAGCTTGGCGGTTAGCGGGGACAATGAGCAGTTCTTC. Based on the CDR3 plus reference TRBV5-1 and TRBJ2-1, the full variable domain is KAGVTQTPRYLIKTRGQQVTLSCSPISGHRSVSWYQQTPGQGLQFLFEYFSETQRNKGNFPGRFSGRQFSNSRSEMNVSTLELGDSALYLCASSLAVSGDNEQFFGPGTRLTVL.

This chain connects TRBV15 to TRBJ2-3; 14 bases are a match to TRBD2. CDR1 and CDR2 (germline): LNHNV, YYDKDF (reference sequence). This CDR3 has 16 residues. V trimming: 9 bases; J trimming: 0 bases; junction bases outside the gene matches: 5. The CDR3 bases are TGTGCCACAACGGGACTAGCGGGAGTGAGCACAGATACGCAGTATTTT. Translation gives CATTGLAGVSTDTQYF.

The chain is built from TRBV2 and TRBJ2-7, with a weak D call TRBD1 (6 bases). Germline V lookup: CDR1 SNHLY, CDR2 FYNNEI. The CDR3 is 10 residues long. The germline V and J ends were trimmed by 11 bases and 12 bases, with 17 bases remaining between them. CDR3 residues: CAGGRGRGYF. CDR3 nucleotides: TGTGCCGGCGGTAGGGGCAGGGGGTACTTC.

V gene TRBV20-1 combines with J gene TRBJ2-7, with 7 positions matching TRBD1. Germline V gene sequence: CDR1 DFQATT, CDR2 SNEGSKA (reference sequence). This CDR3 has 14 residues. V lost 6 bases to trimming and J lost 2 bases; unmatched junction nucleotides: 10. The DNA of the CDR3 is TGCAGTGCACTTGGACAGGCGGACCCCTACGAGCAGTACTTC. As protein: CSALGQADPYEQYF.

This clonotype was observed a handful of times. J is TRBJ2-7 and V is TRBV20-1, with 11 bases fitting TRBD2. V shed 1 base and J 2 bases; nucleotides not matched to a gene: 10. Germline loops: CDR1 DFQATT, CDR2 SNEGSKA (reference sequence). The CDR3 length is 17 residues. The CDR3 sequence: CSARGQTSGVLTYEQYF. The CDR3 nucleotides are TGCAGTGCTAGAGGCCAGACTAGCGGGGTCCTCACCTACGAGCAGTACTTC.

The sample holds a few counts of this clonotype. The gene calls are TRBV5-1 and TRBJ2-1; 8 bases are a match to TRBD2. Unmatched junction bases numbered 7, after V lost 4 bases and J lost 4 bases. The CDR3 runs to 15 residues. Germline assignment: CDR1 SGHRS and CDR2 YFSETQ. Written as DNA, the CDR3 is TGCGCCAGCAGCGACGGGACTAGGGGTTACAATGAGCAGTTCTTC. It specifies CASSDGTRGYNEQFF.

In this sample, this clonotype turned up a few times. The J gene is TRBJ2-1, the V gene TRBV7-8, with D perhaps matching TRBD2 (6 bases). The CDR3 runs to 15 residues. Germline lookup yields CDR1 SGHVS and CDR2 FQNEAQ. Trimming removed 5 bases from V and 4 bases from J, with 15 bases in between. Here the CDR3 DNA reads TGTGCCAGCAGCCCGGGAGCTCCTCCTTACAATGAGCAGTTCTTC. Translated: CASSPGAPPYNEQFF.

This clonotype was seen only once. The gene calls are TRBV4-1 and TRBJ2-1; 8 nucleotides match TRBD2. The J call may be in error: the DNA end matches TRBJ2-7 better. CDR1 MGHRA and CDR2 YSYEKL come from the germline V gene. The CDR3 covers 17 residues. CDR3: CASSQLRTGTRSGEQYF. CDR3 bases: TGCGCCAGCAGCCAACTGAGAACTGGGACTAGGAGTGGTGAGCAGTACTTC.

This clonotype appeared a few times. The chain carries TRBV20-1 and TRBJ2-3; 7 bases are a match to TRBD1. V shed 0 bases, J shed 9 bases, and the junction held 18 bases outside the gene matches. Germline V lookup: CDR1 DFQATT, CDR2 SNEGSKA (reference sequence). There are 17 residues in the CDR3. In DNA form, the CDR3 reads TGCAGTGCTAGAGAAGGGATTACAGGGGCGGCGGTTGAAACGCAGTATTTT. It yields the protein CSAREGITGAAVETQYF.

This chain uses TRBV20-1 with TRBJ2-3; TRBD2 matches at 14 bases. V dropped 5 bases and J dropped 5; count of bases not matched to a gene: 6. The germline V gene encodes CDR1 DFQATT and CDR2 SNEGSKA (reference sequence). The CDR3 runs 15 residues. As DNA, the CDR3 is TGCAGTGCTGGGGGACTAGCGGGAGTCGGAGATACGCAGTATTTT. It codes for CSAGGLAGVGDTQYF.

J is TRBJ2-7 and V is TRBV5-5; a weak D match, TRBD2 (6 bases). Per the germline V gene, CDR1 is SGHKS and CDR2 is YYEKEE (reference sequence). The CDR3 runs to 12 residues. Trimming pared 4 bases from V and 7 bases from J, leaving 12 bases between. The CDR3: CASSPGDSEQYF. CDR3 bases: TGTGCCAGCAGCCCCGGGGACTCGGAGCAGTACTTC.

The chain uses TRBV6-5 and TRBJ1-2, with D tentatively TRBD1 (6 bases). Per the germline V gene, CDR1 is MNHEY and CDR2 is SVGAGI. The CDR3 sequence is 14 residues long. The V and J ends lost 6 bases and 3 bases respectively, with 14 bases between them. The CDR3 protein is CASSLQDSDYGYTF. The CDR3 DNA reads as TGTGCCAGCAGCCTGCAGGACAGCGACTATGGCTACACCTTC.

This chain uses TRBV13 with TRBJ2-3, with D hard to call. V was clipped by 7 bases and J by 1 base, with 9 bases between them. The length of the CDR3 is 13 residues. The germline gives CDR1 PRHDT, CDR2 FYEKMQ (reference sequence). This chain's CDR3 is CASKSTRTDTQYF. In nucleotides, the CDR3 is TGTGCCAGCAAGTCAACACGCACAGATACGCAGTATTTT.

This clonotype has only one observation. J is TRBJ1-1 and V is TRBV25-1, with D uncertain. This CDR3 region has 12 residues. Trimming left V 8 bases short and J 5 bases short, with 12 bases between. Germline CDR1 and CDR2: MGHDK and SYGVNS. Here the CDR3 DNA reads TGTGCCAGCGGGCCCGCGGGGACTGAAGCTTTCTTT. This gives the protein CASGPAGTEAFF.

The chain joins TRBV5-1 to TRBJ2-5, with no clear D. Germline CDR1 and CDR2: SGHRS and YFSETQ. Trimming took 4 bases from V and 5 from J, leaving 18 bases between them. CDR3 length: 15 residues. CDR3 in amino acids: CASSPNPPTEETQYF. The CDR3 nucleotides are TGCGCCAGCAGCCCGAACCCCCCCACGGAGGAGACCCAGTACTTC.

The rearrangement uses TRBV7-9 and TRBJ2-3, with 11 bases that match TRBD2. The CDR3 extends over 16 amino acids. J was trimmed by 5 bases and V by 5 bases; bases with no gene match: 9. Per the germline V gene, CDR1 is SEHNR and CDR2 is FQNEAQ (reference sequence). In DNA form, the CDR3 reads TGTGCCAGCAGCCCGATAGCGGGAGGGCCAATAGATACGCAGTATTTT. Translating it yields CASSPIAGGPIDTQYF.

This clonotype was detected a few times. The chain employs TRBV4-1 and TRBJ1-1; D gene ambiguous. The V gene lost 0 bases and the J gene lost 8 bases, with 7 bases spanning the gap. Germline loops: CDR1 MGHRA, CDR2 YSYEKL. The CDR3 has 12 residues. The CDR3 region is CASSQEVGEAFF. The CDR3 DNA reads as TGCGCCAGCAGCCAAGAGGTCGGGGAAGCTTTCTTT.

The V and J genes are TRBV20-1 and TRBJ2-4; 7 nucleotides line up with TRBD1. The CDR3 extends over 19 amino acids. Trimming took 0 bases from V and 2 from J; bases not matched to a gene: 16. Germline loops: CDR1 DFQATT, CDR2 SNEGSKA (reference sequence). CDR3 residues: CSARDIAATGRLTKNIQYF. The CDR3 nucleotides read TGCAGTGCTAGAGATATCGCGGCGACAGGGAGACTAACCAAAAACATTCAGTACTTC.

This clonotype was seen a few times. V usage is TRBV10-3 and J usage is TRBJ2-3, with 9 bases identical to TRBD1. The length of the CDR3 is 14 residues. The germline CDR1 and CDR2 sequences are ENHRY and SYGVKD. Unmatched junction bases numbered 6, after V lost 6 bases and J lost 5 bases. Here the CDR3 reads CAISDGTGRDTQYF. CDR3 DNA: TGTGCCATCAGCGACGGGACAGGGAGAGATACGCAGTATTTT.

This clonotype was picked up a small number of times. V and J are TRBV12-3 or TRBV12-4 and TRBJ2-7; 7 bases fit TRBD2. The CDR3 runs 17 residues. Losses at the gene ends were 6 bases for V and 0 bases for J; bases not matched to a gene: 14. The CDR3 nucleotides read TGTGCCAGCAGCTCCGAGGGTTGGCGGGAGCCCTCCTACGAGCAGTACTTC. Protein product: CASSSEGWREPSYEQYF.